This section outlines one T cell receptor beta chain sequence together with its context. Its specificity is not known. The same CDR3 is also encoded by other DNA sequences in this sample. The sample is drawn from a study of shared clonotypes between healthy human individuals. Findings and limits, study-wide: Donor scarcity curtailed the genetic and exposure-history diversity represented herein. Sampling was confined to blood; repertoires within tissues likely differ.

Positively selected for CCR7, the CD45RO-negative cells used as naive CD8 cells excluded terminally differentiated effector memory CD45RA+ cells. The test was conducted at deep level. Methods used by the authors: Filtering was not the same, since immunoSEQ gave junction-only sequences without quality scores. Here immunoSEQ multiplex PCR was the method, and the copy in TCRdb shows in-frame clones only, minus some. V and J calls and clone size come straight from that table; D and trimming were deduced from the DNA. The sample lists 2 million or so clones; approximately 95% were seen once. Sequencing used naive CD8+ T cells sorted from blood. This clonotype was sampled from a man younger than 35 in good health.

Here the CDR3 reads CASSQLGLAAYNEQFF. CDR3 nucleotide sequence: TGCGCCAGCAGCCAGTTGGGACTAGCGGCCTACAATGAGCAGTTCTTC. The chain uses TRBV4-1 and TRBJ2-1, with 11 bases lining up with TRBD2. This CDR3 has 16 residues. V lost 3 bases to trimming and J lost 2 bases; unmatched junction nucleotides: 3. Looked up from germline, CDR1 is MGHRA and CDR2 is YSYEKL.